The clone carrying this TCR beta chain has more than one count but fewer than ten. The record originates from a study of T-cell reconstitution after alpha-beta-depleted transplantation in children. A TCRbeta library incorporating unique molecular identifiers was prepared. Each CDR3 protein is one row after TCRdb ran MiXCR on the PCR reads. The sample lists 450,000 to 600,000 distinct CDR3 sequences, 32% occurring once. CDR3 size: 13 residues. Looked up from germline, CDR1 is SGHAT and CDR2 is FQNNGV. V dropped 3 bases and J dropped 16 bases, with 19 bases sitting between them. This clonotype was obtained from a human donor who donated a stem cell graft to a child with aplastic anemia. The rearrangement joins TRBV11-2 to TRBJ2-1, with D possibly TRBD2 on 5 matching bases. Sequencing was performed on PBMCs from the stem cell graft donor, taken from the stem cell graft. Here the CDR3 reads CASSLGETLRLFF. The CDR3 DNA sequence: TGTGCCAGCAGCTTGGGAGAGACCCTACGTTTATTCTTC.